The present T cell receptor (beta chain) was sequenced within a study of blood T cell repertoires in COVID-19. The wider study: Whether acute or convalescent, the COVID-19 samples came from the United States, Italy and Spain.

Per the original data handling: Researchers report that nucleated cell counts were estimated from reference gene primer amplification. Data came from immunoSEQ multiplex PCR; TCRdb stores just in-frame clones and leaves some out. D and trimming come from the DNA, and the V and J calls and clone size come from that table. The sample records roughly 60,000 clones, about nine tenths being singletons. Germline assignment: CDR1 SGHRS and CDR2 YFSETQ. The V gene end was trimmed by 2 bases and the J gene end by 5 bases; junction bases not matched to a gene: 5. The CDR3 is made up of 14 amino acids. Source material: peripheral blood. The TCR was taken from a human donor with acute or convalescent COVID-19. The donor label of this sample is uncertain. This sequence joins TRBV5-1 and TRBJ2-3; 7 nucleotides agree with TRBD1. The CDR3: CASSLGQARDTQYF. The CDR3 coding sequence is TGCGCCAGCAGCTTAGGACAGGCGCGAGATACGCAGTATTTT.